This TCR beta chain appears in the sequencing data of a study of technical replicates of blood from several donors. The data were produced by immunoSEQ multiplex PCR, yet TCRdb's version contains in-frame clones alone and is incomplete. The data contain around 97,000 clones, over 85% of them singletons. V was clipped by 6 bases and J by 4 bases, with 17 bases between them. CDR3 length equals 15 residues. From germline, CDR1 is SGHVS and CDR2 FNYEAQ. Specimen: T cells isolated from PBMCs. The clonotype originates from a human donor in good health. The V and J genes are TRBV7-6 and TRBJ2-3, with a tentative D call TRBD1 (6 bases). CDR3 sequence: CASSREGTNSDTQYF. DNA of the CDR3: TGTGCCAGCAGTAGGGAAGGGACAAACTCAGATACGCAGTATTTT.